This T cell receptor beta chain stems from a study of cytomegalovirus exposure and HLA in healthy donors (dated by TCRdb to 2016 to 2017). For the study in its entirety: In an earlier analysis of under 600 of the donors, under 300 Gb of sequence data and about 110 million unique TCR beta sequences from about 179 million T cells were reported. Of the roughly 400 genotyped donors, roughly 80% fell in the genetic ancestry cluster associated with self-reported Caucasian donors. Among about 370 genotyped donors of the cohort, an average of around 250,000 unique TCR beta nucleotide sequences was sequenced per donor, of which approximately 18% were non-productive. To decide whether each TCR beta V gene segment behaved as functional or pseudogenic, an earlier analysis of fewer than 750 of the donors relied on high-throughput TCR beta sequencing. Rather than using new phenotypic data, the later analysis identified candidate immune exposures from TCR beta sequences and from how often those sequences occurred across donors. HLA typing covered class I and class II loci at four-digit resolution. A later genetic analysis used genome-wide SNP genotypes for about 55% of the 666 donors, treating that subset as a discovery cohort. Donor age, sex, ethnicity and CMV serostatus were compiled alongside the repertoire data. Typing coverage differed by locus: A, B, C, DRB1 and DQB1 were typed in about 629-630 donors, DQA1 in about 510, DPA1 in around 600, and DPB1 in roughly 470. The aim of the study was to test whether cataloging public T cell receptors could identify signatures of past pathogen exposure. A separate validation cohort of approximately 130 different subjects was used in addition to the 666-subject first cohort. A later analysis re-analyzed previously published TCR beta repertoires from 650 to 800 donors and added high-resolution HLA genotyping to study TCR occurrence patterns. The study used immunosequencing to profile the T cell repertoires of approximately 640 subjects and linked those repertoires to cytomegalovirus serostatus. Several DR-DQ haplotypes were treated as single units for association and clustering because of strong linkage in the cohort. Around 300 gigabases of sequencing data and approximately 84 million unique TCR sequences were included in an early release covering 550 to 650 HLA-typed donors. The study combined high-throughput TCR immunosequencing, statistical association of individual TCRs with disease status, and machine learning to predict cytomegalovirus infection status. All discovery cohort repertoires had been generated using a single sequencing platform.

In total, approximately 690 healthy bone marrow donors made up the cohort. At the time of sampling, every cohort member was nominally healthy, though immune exposures that went unrecorded were likely present. The donor tested CMV seropositive and was one of the 289 seropositive cohort members. A peripheral blood sample was collected from each donor, and TCR beta sequencing was performed on peripheral blood mononuclear cells. The Qiagen DNeasy Blood Extraction Kit was used to extract genomic DNA from the blood cell samples. Counted from cysteine to phenylalanine, this CDR3 has 15 amino acids. The entry retains the CDR3 DNA only, 45 bases that are in frame from base 1. Trimming removed 3 bases from V and 0 bases from J, leaving 8 bases between the germline ends. Based on the germline V gene, the CDR1 and CDR2 sequences are SGHTA and FQGNSA. Points on this clone: Which antigen it targets is not known. It has no much larger one-base neighbor in the sample; base qualities were not kept.

Beyond this particular receptor, the publication reports: Correlated functional status among segregating V segments might reflect linkage disequilibrium, but an unknown experimental factor could not be ruled out. Cytomegalovirus status was reported to be diagnosed by the classifier with high specificity and sensitivity in both the original and validation cohorts. The authors suggested that the approach could potentially be extended to other disease states and immunological phenotypes. In vitro tests confirmed that a few of the cytomegalovirus-associated TCR beta chains recognize cytomegalovirus antigens. Compared with equally common non-associated chains, HLA-associated TCR beta chains in a later analysis were more clonally expanded and had lower generation probabilities. A later analysis found that most CMV-associated TCR beta chains appeared HLA-restricted, with HLA associations seemingly driven largely by CMV exposure. This cohort had only TCR beta chains sequenced, and the lack of alpha or paired-chain data limited which features could be detected. Broadly in line with IMGT annotations, most TCR beta V segments showed up in productive rearrangements about 87% or about 30% of the time in an earlier analysis of 587 of the donors. A later genetic analysis associated a missense DCLRE1C variant with V-gene and J-gene trimming of TCR beta chains, and an independent cohort replicated the association. A later analysis associated 16,951 TCR beta sequences with specific HLA alleles at a false discovery rate of 0.05. Because some donors lacked HLA typing at each locus, the association tests relied only on the typed subset. A cluster of highly shared sequence variants was judged likely to be a technical artifact of the sequencing pipeline. Roughly uniform sequencing depth across donors was assumed in presence/absence analyses, although this assumption may not hold. When HLA alleles, especially DR and DQ, strongly co-occurred, attributing TCR associations to individual alleles was difficult. A further reported finding was that TCR beta sequences accurately predicted the HLA-A and HLA-B alleles for most subjects in the first cohort. Most TCR sequences were observed very rarely across donors, whereas some public TCRs were present in many individuals. For the cohort, immune exposure information was limited to CMV serostatus. The study gave a list of around 170 TCR beta chains associated with cytomegalovirus. Compared with the 666-donor mean, donors in an Asian-associated ancestry cluster had fewer N-insertions in productive TCRs, according to a later genetic analysis. Some IMGT-functional V segments, including TRBV6-2 and TRBV6-3, could not be told apart with the 87-base-pair reads, so those segments were excluded. In a later analysis, the rate of TCR association differed among HLA loci, with DRB1 alleles having the most associated TCRs and HLA-C alleles having the fewest. The earlier analysis of 587 of the donors excluded around 17 rarely observed V segments, including chromosome 9 orphons, because counts were too low. A later analysis reported that several top co-occurrence clusters appeared linked to parvovirus B19, influenza, CMV and Epstein-Barr virus.

Libraries were prepared through the immunoSEQ multiplex PCR assay. For the multiplex PCR, a mixture combining 60 forward primers for TCR Vbeta segments and 13 reverse primers for TCR Jbeta segments was used. Amplification of the CDR3 region of rearranged TCR beta genes was performed with a multiplex PCR assay on genomic DNA. Amplified TCR beta libraries were sequenced as 87-base-pair reads on the Illumina HiSeq System. For the original study's pipeline: A later analysis tallied around 87 million unique TCR beta chains across the 640 or so repertoires, and about 10 million of those chains were shared by two or more donors. Raw reads were error-corrected and collapsed into unique sequences by a nearest-neighbor algorithm in which closely related sequences were merged to remove PCR and sequencing errors. CDR3 sequences were aligned to IMGT reference sequences to assign V, D and J gene segments. For a sequence to be retained, a match of at least six nucleotides to both a V gene segment and a J gene segment was required. Rearrangements were called productive when the CDR3 lacked stop codons and stayed in frame with V and J; all others were non-productive. Following IMGT convention, CDR3 was defined as the stretch from the second conserved V-encoded cysteine up to the conserved J-encoded phenylalanine. The earlier analysis of some 540 of the donors excluded any sequence lacking an unambiguous match to a single V gene segment. An earlier analysis of several hundred of the donors called V segments functional above 56.7% productive rearrangements and segregating when the between-donor standard deviation exceeded 5%. A statistical classification framework was built to diagnose cytomegalovirus status from the catalog of TCR beta chain sequences. A later analysis assigned V and J genes by comparing TCR nucleotide sequences with IMGT/GENE-DB human TR gene sequences. In a later analysis, CDR3 sequences and most-parsimonious VDJ recombination scenarios were assigned using the TCRdist pipeline. In a later analysis, every TCR beta chain was defined by the combination of its CDR3 amino acid sequence and its V-gene family, and reads without a unique V-gene family were dropped. To address suspected cross-contamination and a sequencing artifact, a later analysis removed over 500 highly shared, low-generation-probability nucleotide sequences. For each public chain, a later analysis derived a clonal expansion index from normalized ranks of inferred template counts within each repertoire. Generation probabilities in a later analysis came from a VDJ recombination model fitted to out-of-frame rearrangements, and those results were checked against IGoR. A later analysis scored TCR-TCR, TCR-HLA and TCR-CMV co-occurrence with hypergeometric tests, applying a repertoire-size bias correction to TCR pairs. A later analysis estimated false discovery rates by permuting HLA or CMV assignments 20 times. In a later analysis, co-occurring TCRs were grouped using DBSCAN, and TCRdist sequence similarity was added for clustering within HLA-allele-positive subsets. Repertoires with fewer than 30,000 or more than 120,000 public chains, plus five repertoires with anomalous nucleotide sharing, were excluded from co-occurrence clustering. The table comes from immuneACCESS by way of TCRdb, which keeps in-frame sequences with V and J called. Part of the clones is missing from these tables; in studies checked, under half for an unresolved V gene and the rest for unknown reasons. Clone size and the V and J calls come from that table; the DNA yielded D and trimming. For this sample there are about 180,000 clones; around 83% appear just once. Of the sample, around 1.2% falls within the top ten clones.

The sequencing sample was made of PBMCs. The chain couples TRBV7-2 to TRBJ2-2; the D segment could be TRBD2, given 5 matching bases. This TCR derives from a girl aged 2 to 9 in good health and CMV-seropositive. The sequenced DNA: TGTGCCAGCAGCTTGGACTTCTCGAACACCGGGGAGCTGTTTTTT. Its protein product is CASSLDFSNTGELFF.